This T cell receptor (beta chain) appears in the sequencing data of a study of blood T cell repertoires in COVID-19. Study-level information: Sites across the United States, Italy and Spain contributed samples from acute and convalescent COVID-19. Sources were T cells, B-cell-depleted T cells, or PBMCs; the material itself was cDNA or gDNA.

The CDR3 spans 11 residues. From germline, CDR1 is SQVTM and CDR2 ANQGSEA. The V and J ends lost 4 bases and 3 bases respectively, with 4 bases between them. Only one count was recorded for this clone. As handled by the study authors: Nucleated cell counts were estimated from reference gene primer amplification. Sequencing was performed with immunoSEQ multiplex PCR; in TCRdb, only in-frame clones are kept and a portion is missing. V and J calls and clone size are given by that table; D and trimming were obtained from the DNA. This table holds approximately 96,000 clones, 90% to 95% found once. This chain connects TRBV29-1 to TRBJ1-3; no firm D call. This TCR derives from a human donor with active COVID-19. The donor label of this sample is uncertain. Material for sequencing was peripheral blood. The CDR3 region is CSVAFGNTIYF. The CDR3 DNA reads as TGCAGCGTTGCCTTTGGAAACACCATATATTTT.